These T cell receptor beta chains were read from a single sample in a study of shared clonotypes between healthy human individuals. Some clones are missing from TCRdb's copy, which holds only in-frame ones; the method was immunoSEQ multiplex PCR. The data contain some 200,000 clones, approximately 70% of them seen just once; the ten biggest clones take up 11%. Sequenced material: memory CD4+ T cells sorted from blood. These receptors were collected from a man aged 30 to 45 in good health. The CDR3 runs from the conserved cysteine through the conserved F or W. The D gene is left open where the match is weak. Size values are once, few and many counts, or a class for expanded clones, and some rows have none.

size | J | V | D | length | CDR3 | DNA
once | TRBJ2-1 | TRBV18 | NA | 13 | CASSPPGKGEQFF | TGTGCCAGCTCACCCCCCGGGAAAGGTGAGCAGTTCTTC
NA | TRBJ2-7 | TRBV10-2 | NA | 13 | CASTTQGLNEQYF | TGCGCCAGCACAACTCAGGGTCTCAACGAGCAGTACTTC
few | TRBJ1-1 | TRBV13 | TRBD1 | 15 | CASSPRDRRETEAFF | TGTGCCAGCAGCCCTCGGGACAGGAGGGAAACTGAAGCTTTCTTT
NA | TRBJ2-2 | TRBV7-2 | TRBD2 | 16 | CASSLTSGSNTGELFF | TGTGCCAGCAGCCTAACTAGCGGGAGTAACACCGGGGAGCTGTTTTTT
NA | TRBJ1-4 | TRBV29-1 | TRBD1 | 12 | CSVGQTNEKLFF | TGCAGCGTGGGACAGACTAATGAAAAACTGTTTTTT
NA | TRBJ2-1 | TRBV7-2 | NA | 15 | CASSPTPSAWDEQFF | TGTGCCAGCAGCCCGACCCCGTCCGCCTGGGATGAGCAGTTCTTC
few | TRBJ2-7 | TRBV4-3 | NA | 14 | CASSRERDRYEQYF | TGCGCCAGCAGCCGAGAAAGGGACCGCTACGAGCAGTACTTC
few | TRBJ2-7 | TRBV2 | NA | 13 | CASSERISYEQYF | TGTGCCAGCAGTGAAAGGATTTCCTACGAGCAGTACTTC
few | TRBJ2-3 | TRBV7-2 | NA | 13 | CASSLENLDTQYF | TGTGCCAGCAGCTTAGAGAACTTAGATACGCAGTATTTT
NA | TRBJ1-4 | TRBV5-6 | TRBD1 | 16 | CASSSLQGRSTEKLFF | TGTGCCAGCAGCTCCCTACAGGGGCGATCGACTGAAAAACTGTTTTTT
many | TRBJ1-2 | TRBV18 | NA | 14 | CASSPRAQGWGYTF | TGTGCCAGCTCACCCCGCGCGCAGGGCTGGGGCTACACCTTC
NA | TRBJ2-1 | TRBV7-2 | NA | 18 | CASSSYHRAASSYNEQFF | TGTGCCAGCAGCTCATACCATCGGGCGGCAAGCTCCTACAATGAGCAGTTCTTC
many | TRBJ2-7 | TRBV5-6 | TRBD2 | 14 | CASSFSAGGYEQYF | TGTGCCAGCAGCTTCTCTGCGGGAGGCTACGAGCAGTACTTC
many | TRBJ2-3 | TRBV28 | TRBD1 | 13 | CASRRQGADTQYF | TGTGCCAGTCGACGACAGGGGGCAGATACGCAGTATTTT
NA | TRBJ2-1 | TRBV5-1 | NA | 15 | CASSLSGAGGNEQFF | TGCGCCAGCAGCTTGTCGGGGGCCGGTGGCAATGAGCAGTTCTTC
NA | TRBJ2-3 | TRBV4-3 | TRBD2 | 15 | CASSQGGRGASTQYF | TGCGCCAGCAGCCAAGGGGGGCGGGGGGCGAGTACGCAGTATTTT
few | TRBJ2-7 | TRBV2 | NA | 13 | CASSSYDLAPQYF | TGTGCCAGCAGTTCCTACGACCTGGCCCCCCAGTACTTC
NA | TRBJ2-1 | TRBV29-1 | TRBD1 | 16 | CSVEGAGTGGHNEQFF | TGCAGCGTTGAAGGGGCCGGGACAGGGGGTCACAATGAGCAGTTCTTC
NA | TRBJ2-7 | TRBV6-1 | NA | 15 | CASSALGASFYEQYF | TGTGCCAGCAGTGCCTTAGGGGCCAGCTTCTACGAGCAGTACTTC
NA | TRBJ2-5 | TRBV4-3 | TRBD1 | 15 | CASSQTTGFQETQYF | TGCGCCAGCAGCCAAACGACAGGGTTCCAAGAGACCCAGTACTTC
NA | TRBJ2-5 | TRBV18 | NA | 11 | CASSPQETQYF | TGTGCCAGCTCACCCCAAGAGACCCAGTACTTC
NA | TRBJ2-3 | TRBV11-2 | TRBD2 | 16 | CASTTVAGVFTDTQYF | TGTGCCAGCACAACGGTGGCGGGAGTATTCACAGATACGCAGTATTTT
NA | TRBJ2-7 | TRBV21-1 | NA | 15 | CASSNLMLFGYEQYF | TGTGCCAGCAGCAATTTGATGTTGTTTGGCTACGAGCAGTACTTC
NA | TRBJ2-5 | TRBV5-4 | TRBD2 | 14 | CASSNWGLDETQYF | TGTGCCAGCAGCAATTGGGGACTAGACGAGACCCAGTACTTC
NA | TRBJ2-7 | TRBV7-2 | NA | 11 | CASSPVGEQYF | TGTGCCAGCAGCCCTGTCGGCGAGCAGTACTTC
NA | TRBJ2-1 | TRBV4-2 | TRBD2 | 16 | CASSQGEGGPYNEQFF | TGTGCCAGCAGCCAAGGGGAGGGAGGGCCCTACAATGAGCAGTTCTTC
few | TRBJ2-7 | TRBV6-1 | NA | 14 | CASARDSLSYEQYF | TGTGCCAGCGCCCGCGACAGCCTATCCTACGAGCAGTACTTC
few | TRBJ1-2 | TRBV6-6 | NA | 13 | CASSPTPGRGYTF | TGTGCCAGCAGTCCAACCCCCGGTCGGGGCTACACCTTC
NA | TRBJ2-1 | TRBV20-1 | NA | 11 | CSASQGVLRFF | TGCAGTGCTAGCCAGGGAGTTCTTCGGTTCTTC
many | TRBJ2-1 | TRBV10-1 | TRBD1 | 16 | CASRDGRQGSRGEQFF | TGCGCCAGCAGAGACGGTCGACAGGGCTCGAGGGGCGAGCAGTTCTTC
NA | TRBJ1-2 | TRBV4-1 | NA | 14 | CASSQGAANYGYTF | TGCGCCAGCAGCCAGGGCGCGGCTAACTATGGCTACACCTTC
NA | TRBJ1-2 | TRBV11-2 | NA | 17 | CASSLGTSATISYGYTF | TGTGCCAGCAGCTTGGGGACTTCTGCAACGATCAGTTATGGCTACACCTTC